Shown below are 20 T cell receptor beta chains from a single sample sequenced in a study of OX40 agonist ivuxolimab in advanced cancers. Data came from immunoSEQ multiplex PCR; TCRdb stores just in-frame clones and leaves some out. The table shows roughly 66,000 clones, with about four fifths occurring only once. This material consisted of CD4+ or CD8+ T cells sorted from blood, taken in a trial of the OX40 agonist ivuxolimab. Source of these receptors: an adult with an advanced solid tumor such as melanoma, head and neck, liver or kidney cancer.

This clone was seen at least ten times. This sequence joins TRBV2 and TRBJ1-2; the D gene is possibly TRBD1 (5 bases). CDR1 is SNHLY and CDR2 is FYNNEI in the germline V gene. This CDR3 spans 12 amino acids. V gave up 9 bases and J gave up 8 bases, with 16 bases separating them. The CDR3 reads CASVGAGQGYTF. The CDR3 DNA reads TGTGCCAGTGTCGGGGCAGGGCAGGGCTACACCTTC.

J is TRBJ1-3 and V is TRBV5-5; D gene uncertain. V was trimmed by 5 bases and J by 3 bases, leaving 12 bases between them. Germline loops: CDR1 SGHKS, CDR2 YYEKEE (reference sequence). The length of the CDR3 is 14 residues. In DNA, the CDR3 is TGTGCCAGCAGTCCCGGGGTCGGTGGAAACACCATATATTTT. Encoded protein: CASSPGVGGNTIYF. The entire variable domain, with the rest obtained from reference TRBV5-5 and TRBJ1-3, is as follows: DAGVTQSPTHLIKTRGQQVTLRCSPISGHKSVSWYQQVLGQGPQFIFQYYEKEERGRGNFPDRFSARQFPNYSSELNVNALLLGDSALYLCASSPGVGGNTIYFGEGSWLTVV.

V is TRBV2 and J is TRBJ2-7, with D possibly being TRBD1 or TRBD2 (5 bases each). Germline V CDR1 and CDR2: SNHLY, FYNNEI. The CDR3 extends over 14 amino acids. Trimming cost V 2 bases and J 5 bases, with 13 bases left between them. In nucleotides, the CDR3 is TGTGCCAGCAGTGAACTCTTAGGGGACCACGAGCAGTACTTC. Encoded protein: CASSELLGDHEQYF.

The V and J genes are TRBV7-3 and TRBJ2-1; possible D gene TRBD2, 6 bases. The CDR3 sequence is 13 residues long. Germline V lookup: CDR1 SGHTA, CDR2 FQGTGA. V lost 4 bases and J lost 10, with 14 bases in between. The CDR3 DNA follows: TGTGCCAGCAGCTCGGGACTGCCGACGGAGCAGTTCTTC. Translated, it gives CASSSGLPTEQFF.

The chain joins TRBV28 to TRBJ1-1, with unresolved D. Germline V CDR1 and CDR2: MDHEN, SYDVKM. CDR3 length: 14 residues. V was trimmed by 1 base and J by 1 base, leaving 7 bases between them. The CDR3 reads CASSLSNANTEAFF. The CDR3 DNA reads TGTGCCAGCAGTTTATCGAACGCGAACACTGAAGCTTTCTTT.

The chain is built from TRBV29-1 and TRBJ2-1; D possibly corresponds to TRBD2 (5 bases). CDR1 is SQVTM and CDR2 is ANQGSEA in the germline V gene. This CDR3 has 14 amino acids. Trimming removed 7 bases at V and 6 bases at J, with 19 bases between. The CDR3 region is CSAKEAFGGNEQFF. The CDR3, as DNA: TGCAGCGCCAAAGAGGCTTTTGGAGGCAATGAGCAGTTCTTC.

The genes are TRBV27 and TRBJ1-6; a possible D gene is TRBD1 (6 bases). The V gene lost 0 bases and the J gene lost 9 bases, with 18 bases spanning the gap. The CDR3 consists of 17 residues. Germline V CDR1 and CDR2: MNHEY, SMNVEV (reference sequence). The CDR3 nucleotides read TGTGCCAGCAGTTTATCGGGGGCGGCGCAGGTGCGTTCACCCCTCCACTTT. It codes for CASSLSGAAQVRSPLHF.

The chain has TRBV19 and TRBJ2-5, with 11 bases aligning to TRBD1. CDR1 and CDR2 from the germline V gene are LNHDA and SQIVND (reference sequence). The CDR3 has 16 residues. J was trimmed by 2 bases and V by 5 bases; bases with no gene match: 7. The CDR3 is CASSGRDRGYQETQYF. The CDR3 coding sequence is TGTGCCAGTAGTGGCCGGGACAGGGGGTATCAAGAGACCCAGTACTTC.

The rearrangement joins TRBV2 to TRBJ1-2; D may be TRBD1 (5 bases). From germline, CDR1 is SNHLY and CDR2 FYNNEI. Trimming removed 1 base from V and 2 bases from J, with 8 bases in between. The CDR3 totals 14 residues. In nucleotides, the CDR3 is TGTGCCAGCAGTGAAGGCAGACAGAACTATGGCTACACCTTC. Residues: CASSEGRQNYGYTF.

This clone has just one count. The rearrangement joins TRBV15 to TRBJ2-5; D gene unclear. The J call is doubtful: the DNA matches TRBJ2-7 better. The CDR3 sequence is 19 residues long. Per germline, CDR1 LNHNV and CDR2 YYDKDF (reference sequence). CDR3 sequence (DNA): TGTGCCACCAGCAGGCAGAGTCGTATGGGGTTGGTAAAGAACTACGAGCAGTACTTC. Translating it yields CATSRQSRMGLVKNYEQYF.

This chain uses TRBV2 with TRBJ2-1; 14 nucleotides line up with TRBD2. The germline CDR1 and CDR2 sequences are SNHLY and FYNNEI. CDR3 length: 15 amino acids. V lost 6 bases and J lost 7; bases outside the gene matches: 5. CDR3 DNA sequence: TGTGCCAGCAGCGGACTAGCGGGGGGCTCGAATGAGCAGTTCTTC. The encoded protein is CASSGLAGGSNEQFF.

This clone occurred a few times. The V gene is TRBV5-1, the J gene TRBJ1-1; tentative D call: TRBD1 (5 bases). Per germline, CDR1 SGHRS and CDR2 YFSETQ. This CDR3 spans 15 amino acids. Trimming left V 4 bases short and J 4 bases short, with 17 bases between. The CDR3 loop is CASSLSGGEVTEAFF. DNA of the CDR3: TGCGCCAGCAGCCTCTCCGGGGGGGAGGTCACTGAAGCTTTCTTT.

CDR3 DNA sequence: TGTGCCAGCTCACCCAGATCTAGCACAGATACGCAGTATTTT. Its translation is CASSPRSSTDTQYF. The chain couples TRBV18 to TRBJ2-3, with D unclear. Germline V lookup: CDR1 KGHSH, CDR2 LQKENI. Trimming cost V 3 bases and J 0 bases, with 7 bases left between them. CDR3 length equals 14 residues.

The V gene is TRBV7-2, the J gene TRBJ2-7; D gene uncertain. The V gene's germline CDR1 is SGHTA and CDR2 FQGNSA. This CDR3 region has 15 residues. Trimming pared 1 base from V and 4 bases from J, leaving 14 bases between. The CDR3 DNA follows: TGTGCCAGCAGCTTAGACATTTTGGTGGGGTACGAGCAGTACTTC. This gives the protein CASSLDILVGYEQYF.

This rearrangement joins TRBV7-9 to TRBJ2-5; 8 bases fit TRBD2. This CDR3 is built from 14 residues. Trimming removed 5 bases from V and 7 bases from J; junction bases left unmatched: 9. Germline V lookup: CDR1 SEHNR, CDR2 FQNEAQ (reference sequence). The CDR3 sequence: CASSPGTTSGTQYF. Here the CDR3 DNA reads TGTGCCAGCAGCCCCGGGACTACTAGCGGGACCCAGTACTTC.

The V call is TRBV4-2, the J call TRBJ2-7; D is possibly TRBD1 or TRBD2 (5 bases each). The CDR3 runs 15 residues. Germline CDR1 and CDR2: LGHNA and YNFKEQ. Trimming removed 4 bases from V and 2 bases from J, with 15 bases in between. CDR3 in DNA: TGTGCCAGCAGCCTCCCGGGCCCGGGGCCCTACGAGCAGTACTTC. Protein product: CASSLPGPGPYEQYF.

The V and J genes are TRBV9 and TRBJ2-2; 7 nucleotides match TRBD2. Looked up from germline, CDR1 is SGDLS and CDR2 is YYNGEE. The length of the CDR3 is 15 residues. The J segment lost 0 bases and the V segment lost 4 bases, leaving 3 bases of the junction unmatched. The CDR3 DNA is TGTGCCAGCAGCCCTAGCGGAGCGAACACCGGGGAGCTGTTTTTT. Encoded protein: CASSPSGANTGELFF.

The V gene is TRBV7-2, the J gene TRBJ2-7, with D uncertain. The CDR3 has 13 residues. V dropped 0 bases and J dropped 1 base, with 4 bases sitting between them. Germline V CDR1 and CDR2: SGHTA, FQGNSA. The CDR3 here is CASSLAGSYEQYF. Here the CDR3 DNA reads TGTGCCAGCAGCTTAGCGGGTTCCTACGAGCAGTACTTC.

This chain links TRBV27 with TRBJ2-1, with TRBD2 matching 8 bases. Trimming at V came to 6 bases and at J to 6 bases, leaving 10 bases not matched to a gene. The CDR3 sequence is 15 residues long. From germline, CDR1 is MNHEY and CDR2 SMNVEV (reference sequence). CDR3: CASRLLAVAVNEQFF. The DNA of the CDR3 is TGTGCCAGCAGGTTACTAGCGGTCGCGGTCAATGAGCAGTTCTTC.

The rearrangement joins TRBV7-2 to TRBJ2-2; the match to TRBD2 covers 15 bases. This CDR3 contains 19 residues. Germline CDR1 is SGHTA and CDR2 is FQGNSA. The ends lost 5 bases at V and 2 bases at J; junction bases unmatched: 9. As DNA, the CDR3 is TGTGCCAGCAGCCCAGGACTAGCGGGGGGGCCCTTTAACACCGGGGAGCTGTTTTTT. Its translation: CASSPGLAGGPFNTGELFF.